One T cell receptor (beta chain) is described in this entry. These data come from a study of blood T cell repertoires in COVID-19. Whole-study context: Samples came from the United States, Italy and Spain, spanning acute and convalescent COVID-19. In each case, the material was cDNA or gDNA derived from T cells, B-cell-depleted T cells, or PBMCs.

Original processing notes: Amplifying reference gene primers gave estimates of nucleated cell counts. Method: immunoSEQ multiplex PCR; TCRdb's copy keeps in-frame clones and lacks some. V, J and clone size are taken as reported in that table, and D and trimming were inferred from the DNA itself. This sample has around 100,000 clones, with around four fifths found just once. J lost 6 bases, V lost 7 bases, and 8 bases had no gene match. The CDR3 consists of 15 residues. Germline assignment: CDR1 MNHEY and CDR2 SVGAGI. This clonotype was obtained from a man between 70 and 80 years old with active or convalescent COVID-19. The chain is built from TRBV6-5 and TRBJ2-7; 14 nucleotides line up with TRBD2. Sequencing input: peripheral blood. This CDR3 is CASILTSGRATEQYF. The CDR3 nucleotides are TGTGCCAGCATTCTGACTAGCGGGAGGGCCACCGAGCAGTACTTC.